This T cell receptor (beta chain) was identified during a study of T cell changes during pregnancy in multiple sclerosis. Looked up from germline, CDR1 is SGHNT and CDR2 is YYREEE (reference sequence). V lost 3 bases and J lost 4; bases outside the gene matches: 4. CDR3 length equals 14 residues. Profiled with immunoSEQ multiplex PCR; TCRdb holds only in-frame clones, not every one. The sample contains approximately 66,000 clones, 85% to 95% of which appear only once. The sample consisted of peripheral blood, taken in the third trimester of pregnancy. The chain has TRBV5-4 and TRBJ2-3; 8 bases are shared with TRBD1. This receptor was identified in a female donor in good health, enrolled as a control in a pregnancy study. CDR3 sequence reads: CASSWAGGADTQYF. The CDR3 DNA reads as TGTGCCAGCAGCTGGGCAGGGGGCGCAGATACGCAGTATTTT.